The 24 T cell receptor beta chains below were found in one sample sequenced in a study of blood T cell repertoires in COVID-19. TCRdb's table, derived via immunoSEQ multiplex PCR, lists solely in-frame clones and lacks some. The sample lists 350,000 or so clones, around nine tenths seen once, with just over 1% in the top ten. The specimen was PBMCs or T cells enriched from blood (not recorded which). The source is a woman under 40 who had been exposed to COVID-19.

The chain recombines TRBV2 with TRBJ1-5, with unresolved D. V gave up 5 bases and J gave up 8 bases, with 13 bases separating them. Germline V gives CDR1 SNHLY, CDR2 FYNNEI. The CDR3 has 13 residues. The CDR3, as DNA: TGTGCCAGCAGTCCGGGGAATTGGGAGCCCCAGCATTTT. It translates to CASSPGNWEPQHF.

This clone was seen once. The genes are TRBV28 and TRBJ1-4, with D unresolved. Looked up from germline, CDR1 is MDHEN and CDR2 is SYDVKM. This CDR3 is built from 14 residues. Trimming took off 8 bases at V and 5 bases at J, with 15 bases between the two ends. The CDR3 DNA reads TGTGCCAGCGTCGAGGAGCCAGCAAATGAAAAACTGTTTTTT. Translation: CASVEEPANEKLFF.

The chain combines TRBV19 with TRBJ2-1, with 7 bases fitting TRBD2. The germline V gene encodes CDR1 LNHDA and CDR2 SQIVND (reference sequence). The CDR3 totals 13 residues. Losses at the gene ends were 8 bases for V and 10 bases for J; bases not matched to a gene: 11. The CDR3 nucleotides are TGTGCCAGTGGAGGACTAGGTCCCGGAGAGCAGTTCTTC. Translating it yields CASGGLGPGEQFF.

This rearrangement joins TRBV28 to TRBJ1-6; D not resolved. The germline V gene encodes CDR1 MDHEN and CDR2 SYDVKM. Trimming stripped 3 bases from V and 13 bases from J, with 10 bases between. The CDR3 consists of 12 residues. The CDR3 nucleotides read TGTGCCAGCAGTTTTTACGGAGGTCCCCTCCACTTT. Encoded protein: CASSFYGGPLHF.

The chain combines TRBV6-5 with TRBJ2-3; TRBD2 is a possible D gene (5 bases). The CDR3 covers 15 residues. V lost 4 bases to trimming and J lost 4 bases, with 15 bases between them. The germline V gene encodes CDR1 MNHEY and CDR2 SVGAGI. CDR3 in amino acids: CASSSGGFLPDTQYF. CDR3 nucleotides: TGTGCCAGCAGTTCCGGCGGGTTCTTGCCAGATACGCAGTATTTT.

The chain links TRBV5-5 to TRBJ1-5, with TRBD1 identical over 7 bases. The ends lost 4 bases at V and 0 bases at J; junction bases unmatched: 4. The CDR3 covers 15 residues. Germline V gene sequence: CDR1 SGHKS, CDR2 YYEKEE (reference sequence). CDR3 nucleotides: TGTGCCAGCAGCCTCGACAGGGCTAGCAATCAGCCCCAGCATTTT. This encodes CASSLDRASNQPQHF.

This clone was recorded a few times. The rearrangement uses TRBV5-1 and TRBJ1-2; 11 nucleotides match TRBD1. V trimming: 4 bases; J trimming: 2 bases; junction bases outside the gene matches: 4. CDR1 SGHRS and CDR2 YFSETQ come from the germline V gene. The CDR3 has 15 amino acids. CDR3 protein: CASSGGTGGNYGYTF. CDR3 nucleotide sequence: TGCGCCAGCAGCGGCGGGACAGGGGGGAACTATGGCTACACCTTC.

The CDR3 is CASSFDSGRALNTQYF. CDR3 bases: TGTGCCAGCAGCTTCGATAGCGGGAGGGCCCTAAATACGCAGTATTTT. The genes are TRBV7-3 and TRBJ2-3, with TRBD2 matching over 11 bases. Germline trimming cut 3 bases from V and 7 bases from J; bases unmatched to any gene: 9. Germline V lookup: CDR1 SGHTA, CDR2 FQGTGA. There are 16 residues in the CDR3.

The V and J genes are TRBV18 and TRBJ2-1, with a weak D call TRBD1 (6 bases). CDR1 and CDR2 from the germline V gene are KGHSH and LQKENI. The V gene lost 0 bases and the J gene lost 1 base, with 13 bases spanning the gap. This CDR3 contains 17 residues. The CDR3 sequence is CASSPPFQQGSYNEQFF. The CDR3 DNA reads TGTGCCAGCTCACCACCGTTTCAACAGGGATCCTACAATGAGCAGTTCTTC.

This rearrangement joins TRBV12-3 or TRBV12-4 to TRBJ1-5, with a possible D match to TRBD1 (5 bases). This CDR3 comprises 13 residues. The V end was cut by 6 bases, the J end by 6 bases, with 12 bases between. The CDR3 region is CASSNGGGQPQHF. The CDR3 DNA is TGTGCCAGCAGCAATGGGGGGGGTCAGCCCCAGCATTTT.

V gene TRBV6-5 combines with J gene TRBJ1-5; 10 bases map to TRBD1. V gave up 2 bases and J gave up 5 bases; unmatched junction bases: 3. Germline lookup yields CDR1 MNHEY and CDR2 SVGAGI. CDR3 size: 15 residues. CDR3 loop: CASSYRTGGDQPQHF. The CDR3 DNA sequence: TGTGCCAGCAGTTACCGGACAGGGGGGGATCAGCCCCAGCATTTT.

DNA of the CDR3: TGTGCCAGTAGTATAGATCTGAGTGGTTATAGCAATCAGCCCCAGCATTTT. It codes for CASSIDLSGYSNQPQHF. The chain carries TRBV19 and TRBJ1-5; no clear D gene. Per the germline V gene, CDR1 is LNHDA and CDR2 is SQIVND (reference sequence). Trimming left V 0 bases short and J 0 bases short, with 12 bases between. There are 17 residues in the CDR3.

The chain carries TRBV28 and TRBJ2-3, with 8 nucleotides matching TRBD1. The V segment lost 3 bases and the J segment 5 bases; nucleotides outside the gene matches: 7. The CDR3 runs to 15 residues. Per the germline V gene, CDR1 is MDHEN and CDR2 is SYDVKM. Here the CDR3 DNA reads TGTGCCAGCAGTTTTTCAGGGGGCGCCGGAGATACGCAGTATTTT. Protein sequence: CASSFSGGAGDTQYF.

This rearrangement joins TRBV11-2 to TRBJ1-6; D may be TRBD1 (6 bases). Germline V CDR1 and CDR2: SGHAT, FQNNGV. There are 19 residues in the CDR3. V was shortened by 0 bases and J by 5 bases, with 20 bases between the two germline ends. CDR3 bases: TGTGCCAGCAGCTTAGATCCCCGACGACAGGCCTTAAATAATTCACCCCTCCACTTT. The encoded protein is CASSLDPRRQALNNSPLHF.

The gene calls are TRBV12-3 or TRBV12-4 and TRBJ2-3; 7 bases line up with TRBD2. There are 13 residues in the CDR3. Trimming cost V 7 bases and J 4 bases; bases outside gene matches: 5. CDR3 sequence reads: CASTLGGPDTQYF. CDR3 nucleotides: TGTGCCAGCACCCTGGGAGGGCCAGATACGCAGTATTTT.

The chain is built from TRBV29-1 and TRBJ2-3, with 9 bases identical to TRBD1. Per the germline V gene, CDR1 is SQVTM and CDR2 is ANQGSEA. With 6 bases clipped from V and 2 bases from J, the junction kept 6 bases outside the gene matches. The CDR3 totals 14 residues. This CDR3 reads CSVGTGRVTDTQYF. CDR3 bases: TGCAGCGTCGGGACAGGGAGGGTCACAGATACGCAGTATTTT.

CDR3: CASSFGLAGVVGQFF. The CDR3 DNA follows: TGTGCCAGCAGCTTTGGACTAGCGGGAGTTGTAGGGCAGTTCTTC. The chain uses TRBV7-9 and TRBJ2-1; TRBD2 agrees at 13 bases. The CDR3 covers 15 residues. Germline V CDR1 and CDR2: SEHNR, FQNEAQ (reference sequence). Trimming cost V 3 bases and J 12 bases; bases outside gene matches: 8.

This chain joins TRBV7-8 and TRBJ2-7; D may be TRBD2 (5 bases). V dropped 1 base and J dropped 3 bases, with 10 bases sitting between them. From germline, CDR1 is SGHVS and CDR2 FQNEAQ. This CDR3 region has 14 residues. The CDR3 nucleotides read TGTGCCAGCAGCTTAGTCGGGGTTTACTACGAGCAGTACTTC. Its translation: CASSLVGVYYEQYF.

This chain uses TRBV2 with TRBJ2-1; D is possibly TRBD2 (5 bases). Germline V gives CDR1 SNHLY, CDR2 FYNNEI. The CDR3 has 13 amino acids. The V end lost 6 bases, the J end lost 7 bases, and 13 bases lay between the germline ends. The CDR3 here is CASRRVRRNEQFF. Here the CDR3 DNA reads TGTGCCAGCAGGAGGGTCAGGCGGAATGAGCAGTTCTTC. Variable domain in full (rest from reference TRBV2 and TRBJ2-1): EPEVTQTPSHQVTQMGQEVILRCVPISNHLYFYWYRQILGQKVEFLVSFYNNEISEKSEIFDDQFSVERPDGSNFTLKIRSTKLEDSAMYFCASRRVRRNEQFFGPGTRLTVL.

The chain joins TRBV5-1 to TRBJ1-2; TRBD1 matches at 9 bases. The CDR3 runs to 15 residues. Looked up from germline, CDR1 is SGHRS and CDR2 is YFSETQ. Trimming cost V 4 bases and J 6 bases; bases outside gene matches: 10. The CDR3 DNA reads TGCGCCAGCAGCCGAGCACCGGGACAGGGTAATGGCTACACCTTC. The encoded protein is CASSRAPGQGNGYTF. The full variable domain, completed using reference TRBV5-1 and TRBJ1-2, is KAGVTQTPRYLIKTRGQQVTLSCSPISGHRSVSWYQQTPGQGLQFLFEYFSETQRNKGNFPGRFSGRQFSNSRSEMNVSTLELGDSALYLCASSRAPGQGNGYTFGSGTRLTVV.

On this clone: Distinct nucleotide sequences in the sample also encode this CDR3. The chain carries TRBV12-3 or TRBV12-4 and TRBJ1-2; TRBD1 aligns across 7 bases. V dropped 5 bases and J dropped 4; count of bases not matched to a gene: 4. This CDR3 contains 13 residues. In DNA form, the CDR3 reads TGTGCCAGCAGTAGGACAGGCATCTATGGCTACACCTTC. This codes for CASSRTGIYGYTF.

The chain recombines TRBV3-1 (or the pseudogene TRBV3-2) with TRBJ2-1, with TRBD2 identical over 12 bases. The CDR3 spans 15 residues. V gave up 3 bases and J gave up 6 bases; unmatched junction bases: 3. Germline V gene data show CDR1 as LGHDT and CDR2 as YNNKEL (reference sequence). CDR3 sequence reads: CASSQRLAGANEQFF. The CDR3, as DNA: TGTGCCAGCAGCCAGAGACTAGCGGGAGCCAATGAGCAGTTCTTC.

The chain carries TRBV7-9 and TRBJ2-3, with 8 bases that match TRBD1. CDR1 SEHNR and CDR2 FQNEAQ come from the germline V gene (reference sequence). This CDR3 region has 17 residues. V trimming: 6 bases; J trimming: 3 bases; junction bases outside the gene matches: 14. For the CDR3, the DNA is TGTGCCAGCAGTTTTCGAATGACAGGGGTTTCAACAGATACGCAGTATTTT. This codes for CASSFRMTGVSTDTQYF.

The J gene is TRBJ2-7, the V gene TRBV27; 8 nucleotides align to TRBD2. This CDR3 is 20 amino acids long. Germline lookup yields CDR1 MNHEY and CDR2 SMNVEV (reference sequence). The J segment lost 2 bases and the V segment lost 6 bases, leaving 24 bases of the junction unmatched. The CDR3 region is CASRKRVGTRIKNPTYEQYF. Here the CDR3 DNA reads TGTGCCAGCAGAAAAAGGGTGGGGACTAGAATAAAGAATCCTACCTACGAGCAGTACTTC.